This TCR beta chain was observed in a study of T-cell reconstitution after alpha-beta-depleted transplantation in children. Germline V CDR1 and CDR2: SGHRS, YFSETQ. The length of the CDR3 is 14 residues. Trimming pared 0 bases from V and 2 bases from J, leaving 8 bases between. Preparation of the TCRbeta library involved a method that used unique molecular identifiers. TCRdb independently ran MiXCR on the PCR reads; one entry per CDR3 protein. This sample has 200,000 to 300,000 distinct CDR3 sequences; around 13% occur once, and the top ten carry approximately 2.4%. This clonotype was recorded at least ten times.

This chain links TRBV5-1 with TRBJ2-5; no reliable D call. The sequencing here drew on PBMCs from the stem cell graft donor, taken from the stem cell graft. The sequence was collected from a human donor who donated a stem cell graft to a child with acute lymphoblastic leukemia. CDR3 nucleotide sequence: TGCGCCAGCAGCTTGGGACCACAACAAGAGACCCAGTACTTC. It is translated as CASSLGPQQETQYF.